This TCR beta chain was sequenced in a study of blood T cell repertoires in COVID-19. Looking at the study overall: Italy, Spain and the United States were the sources of the convalescent and acute COVID-19 samples. T cells, B-cell-depleted T cells, or PBMCs provided the cDNA or gDNA that served as material.

TCRdb keeps only in-frame clones here, not all; method: immunoSEQ multiplex PCR. The data hold about 190,000 clones, with approximately 85% observed a single time. The V end was cut by 1 base, the J end by 7 bases, with 13 bases between. The CDR3 covers 15 residues. CDR1 is SGHAT and CDR2 is FQNNGV in the germline V gene. The V call is TRBV11-2, the J call TRBJ2-2, with D possibly being TRBD2 (5 bases). Sequencing used peripheral blood. The TCR comes from a woman aged 70-85 years with active or convalescent COVID-19. Here the CDR3 reads CASSLVREGGGELFF. The CDR3 DNA is TGTGCCAGCAGCTTAGTGCGAGAGGGCGGCGGGGAGCTGTTTTTT.